Following are 20 T cell receptor beta chains from one sample sequenced in a study of cytomegalovirus exposure and HLA in healthy donors. Primers for the PCR totalled 60 Vbeta and 13 Jbeta. Using immunoSEQ multiplex PCR, the repertoire was profiled, and TCRdb retains in-frame clones only, with some absent. The table includes 130,000 or so clones, 75% detected once. The sample taken for sequencing was PBMCs. Source of these receptors: a woman in her forties in good health and CMV-seropositive.

This sequence joins TRBV30 and TRBJ1-5, with TRBD1 matching 9 bases. The CDR3 contains 14 residues. Trimming cost V 1 base and J 7 bases; bases outside gene matches: 5. Germline loops: CDR1 GTSNPN, CDR2 SVGIG (reference sequence). The CDR3 spells CAWSGDRAGQPQHF. CDR3 nucleotides: TGTGCCTGGAGTGGGGACAGGGCGGGCCAGCCCCAGCATTTT. The full variable domain, rest sourced from reference TRBV30 and TRBJ1-5, is SQTIHQWPATLVQPVGSPLSLECTVEGTSNPNLYWYRQAAGRGLQLLFYSVGIGQISSEVPQNLSASRPQDRQFILSSKKLLLSDSGFYLCAWSGDRAGQPQHFGDGTRLSIL.

The rearrangement joins TRBV6-5 to TRBJ1-2; D is ambiguous. Per the germline V gene, CDR1 is MNHEY and CDR2 is SVGAGI. Trimming removed 2 bases at V and 2 bases at J, with 12 bases between. CDR3 length equals 15 residues. Here the CDR3 DNA reads TGTGCCAGCAGTTACGGGTCGGCAGCGAACTATGGCTACACCTTC. Translating it yields CASSYGSAANYGYTF.

The CDR3 loop is CASRERGLYEQYF. Written as DNA, the CDR3 is TGTGCCAGCAGGGAGCGGGGGCTTTACGAGCAGTACTTC. The V call is TRBV25-1, the J call TRBJ2-7; 8 bases fit TRBD2. The CDR3 spans 13 residues. Germline V gene sequence: CDR1 MGHDK, CDR2 SYGVNS. J lost 4 bases, V lost 6 bases, and 5 bases had no gene match.

The sample holds a few counts of this clone. The V and J genes are TRBV5-1 and TRBJ2-1, with 9 nucleotides matching TRBD1. CDR1 and CDR2 (germline): SGHRS, YFSETQ. There are 16 residues in the CDR3. After removal of 0 bases from V and 5 bases from J, the junction contained 6 bases not matched to a gene. In nucleotides, the CDR3 is TGCGCCAGCAGCTTGGGGGCCGGGACAGGGAACAATGAGCAGTTCTTC. This gives the protein CASSLGAGTGNNEQFF.

The gene calls are TRBV6-5 and TRBJ1-5; the match to TRBD1 covers 8 bases. The germline gives CDR1 MNHEY, CDR2 SVGAGI. The CDR3 extends over 15 amino acids. Trimming at V came to 5 bases and at J to 1 base, leaving 4 bases not matched to a gene. CDR3 sequence reads: CASSPTGVSNQPQHF. Written as DNA, the CDR3 is TGTGCCAGCAGTCCGACAGGGGTGAGCAATCAGCCCCAGCATTTT.

The genes are TRBV19 and TRBJ1-2; no definite D call. CDR1 and CDR2 from the germline V gene are LNHDA and SQIVND (reference sequence). The CDR3 length is 11 residues. V lost 6 bases to trimming and J lost 7 bases, with 9 bases between them. The DNA of the CDR3 is TGTGCCAGTAGCCTAGGCGCTGGCTACACCTTC. Protein product: CASSLGAGYTF.

This rearrangement joins TRBV28 to TRBJ2-7; tentatively, D is TRBD2 (6 bases). Germline V gives CDR1 MDHEN, CDR2 SYDVKM. CDR3 length: 16 amino acids. Deletions cut 5 bases from V and 3 bases from J, with 20 bases between. This chain's CDR3 is CASSPGGSPDIYEQYF. DNA for the CDR3: TGTGCCAGCAGTCCCGGAGGGAGTCCGGACATCTACGAGCAGTACTTC.

The chain carries TRBV30 and TRBJ1-2; maybe TRBD1 (6 bases). This CDR3 is built from 16 residues. The germline gives CDR1 GTSNPN, CDR2 SVGIG (reference sequence). The V and J ends lost 0 bases and 8 bases respectively, with 22 bases between them. CDR3 DNA: TGTGCCTGGAGTGTTCCCTGGGACACTACGTCCTGGGGCTACACCTTC. This translates into CAWSVPWDTTSWGYTF.

The V call is TRBV23-1, the J call TRBJ2-3; tentatively, D is TRBD1 (6 bases). TRBV23-1 is treated as an ORF (open reading frame) with a function not yet certain. The CDR3 spans 15 residues. V was shortened by 4 bases and J by 2 bases, with 13 bases between the two germline ends. The CDR3 bases are TGCGCCAGCAGTCTCTCGGGACACCCCACAGATACGCAGTATTTT. This codes for CASSLSGHPTDTQYF.

The chain carries TRBV14 and TRBJ2-7, with 9 nucleotides matching TRBD1. Trimming at V came to 1 base and at J to 4 bases, leaving 20 bases not matched to a gene. This CDR3 comprises 20 residues. Germline CDR1 SGHDN, CDR2 FVKESK. The CDR3 reads CASSQGLGLVRDRVWYEQYF. CDR3 bases: TGTGCCAGCAGCCAAGGGCTGGGACTTGTCCGGGACAGGGTATGGTACGAGCAGTACTTC.

This rearrangement joins TRBV13 to TRBJ1-6, with D unresolved. V was cut by 5 bases and J by 7 bases, with 6 bases left in between. CDR3 length: 12 residues. Germline V gene sequence: CDR1 PRHDT, CDR2 FYEKMQ (reference sequence). Here the CDR3 DNA reads TGTGCCAGCAGCACGGGGAATTCACCCCTCCACTTT. Its protein product is CASSTGNSPLHF.

The rearrangement links TRBV18 to TRBJ1-1, with D maybe TRBD1 (6 bases). Trimming pared 4 bases from V and 0 bases from J, leaving 18 bases between. Looked up from germline, CDR1 is KGHSH and CDR2 is LQKENI. This CDR3 spans 17 amino acids. CDR3 in DNA: TGTGCCAGCTCACGCTTATCGCAGGGGCAAGTGAACACTGAAGCTTTCTTT. It codes for CASSRLSQGQVNTEAFF.

J is TRBJ2-7 and V is TRBV5-1; D might be TRBD1 (7 bases). The CDR3 spans 14 residues. V was trimmed by 0 bases and J by 7 bases, leaving 14 bases between them. The germline CDR1 and CDR2 sequences are SGHRS and YFSETQ. DNA of the CDR3: TGCGCCAGCAGCTTGGGCAGGGGGACTGGGGAGCAGTACTTC. It translates to CASSLGRGTGEQYF.

The V gene is TRBV5-6, the J gene TRBJ1-1; 8 nucleotides line up with TRBD1. CDR3 size: 14 residues. V lost 4 bases to trimming and J lost 1 base; unmatched junction nucleotides: 3. CDR1 and CDR2 from the germline V gene are SGHDT and YYEEEE. The DNA of the CDR3 is TGTGCCAGCAGCCAAGACAGGGGGAACACTGAAGCTTTCTTT. Its translation: CASSQDRGNTEAFF.

This rearrangement joins TRBV6-1 to TRBJ2-3; 9 nucleotides line up with TRBD2. This CDR3 contains 15 residues. Germline assignment: CDR1 MNHNS and CDR2 SASEGT. V was clipped by 1 base and J by 1 base; unmatched bases: 0. The CDR3 loop reads CASSEVAGGTDTQYF. DNA for the CDR3: TGTGCCAGCAGTGAAGTAGCGGGGGGCACAGATACGCAGTATTTT.

This clone has a single count. The rearrangement uses TRBV27 and TRBJ2-6, with no clear D. CDR1 and CDR2 from the germline V gene are MNHEY and SMNVEV (reference sequence). V shed 7 bases and J shed 0 bases, with 13 bases lying between them. This CDR3 has 16 amino acids. CDR3 in amino acids: CASTSPVSSGANVLTF. Written as DNA, the CDR3 is TGTGCCAGCACCTCCCCGGTTTCCTCTGGGGCCAACGTCCTGACTTTC.

The table lists this clone with a count of one. V gene TRBV28 combines with J gene TRBJ1-3, with D perhaps matching TRBD1 (6 bases). Germline-derived CDR1 and CDR2 are MDHEN and SYDVKM. The CDR3 spans 13 residues. Trimming shortened V by 10 bases and J by 1 base, and 11 bases separated the two germline ends. The CDR3 sequence is CATSRGSGNTIYF. CDR3 coding DNA: TGTGCCACCTCCAGGGGATCTGGAAACACCATATATTTT.

The rearrangement joins TRBV7-2 to TRBJ1-1; TRBD1 aligns across 7 bases. This CDR3 region has 16 residues. V dropped 7 bases and J dropped 5; count of bases not matched to a gene: 16. The germline CDR1 and CDR2 sequences are SGHTA and FQGNSA. The CDR3 here is CASTLRQGEIGTEAFF. The CDR3 nucleotides read TGTGCCAGCACCCTACGGCAGGGGGAGATCGGGACTGAAGCTTTCTTT.

Worth noting for this clone: Other DNA sequences of this sample code for an identical CDR3. The chain links TRBV5-1 to TRBJ1-1; possible D gene TRBD1, 6 bases. The CDR3 is 13 amino acids. Trimming took 2 bases from V and 1 from J, leaving 6 bases between them. Germline CDR1 SGHRS, CDR2 YFSETQ. In DNA, the CDR3 is TGCGCCAGCAGCTTACAGGGGAACACTGAAGCTTTCTTT. Translating gives CASSLQGNTEAFF.

The V call is TRBV29-1, the J call TRBJ2-2; TRBD2 agrees at 10 bases. The germline V gene encodes CDR1 SQVTM and CDR2 ANQGSEA. This CDR3 is 14 amino acids long. V was pared by 6 bases and J by 2 bases, with 3 bases of the junction left unmatched. The CDR3 here is CSVGLAANTGELFF. DNA of the CDR3: TGCAGCGTCGGACTAGCGGCAAACACCGGGGAGCTGTTTTTT.